This entry is about one T cell receptor beta chain. It was with 60 Vbeta and 13 Jbeta primers that the PCR ran. Measured with immunoSEQ multiplex PCR; TCRdb has only the in-frame clones, and not every one. The table lists under 150,000 clones, under 90% of them singletons. Germline V gene sequence: CDR1 LGHNA, CDR2 YSLEER. This CDR3 is 14 amino acids long. V shed 1 base and J shed 6 bases, with 13 bases lying between them. The data are from a study of cytomegalovirus exposure and HLA in healthy donors. Sequencing was performed on PBMCs. The rearrangement uses TRBV4-3 and TRBJ2-7, with a possible D match to TRBD2 (6 bases). The sequence derives from a male donor in good health and CMV-seronegative. The DNA for the CDR3 is TGCGCCAGCAGCCAAGTGGGGACTCCTGGCGAGCAGTACTTC. It specifies CASSQVGTPGEQYF.